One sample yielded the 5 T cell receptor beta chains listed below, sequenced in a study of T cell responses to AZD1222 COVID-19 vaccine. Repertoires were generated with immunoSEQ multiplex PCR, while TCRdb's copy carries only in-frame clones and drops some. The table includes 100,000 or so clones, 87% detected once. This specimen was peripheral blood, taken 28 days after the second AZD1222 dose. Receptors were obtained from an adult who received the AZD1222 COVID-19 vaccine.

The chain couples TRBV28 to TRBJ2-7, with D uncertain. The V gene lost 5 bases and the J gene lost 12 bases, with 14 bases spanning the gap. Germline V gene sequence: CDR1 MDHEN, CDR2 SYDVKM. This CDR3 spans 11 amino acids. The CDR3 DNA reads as TGTGCCAGCAGTGCCGTTACGGCGCGGTACTTC. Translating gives CASSAVTARYF.

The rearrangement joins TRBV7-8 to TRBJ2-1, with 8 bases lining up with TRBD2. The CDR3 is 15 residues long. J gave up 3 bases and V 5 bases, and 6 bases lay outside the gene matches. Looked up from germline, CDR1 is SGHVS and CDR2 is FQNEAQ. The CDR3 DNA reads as TGTGCCAGCAGCCGTAGCGGGACCAACTACAATGAGCAGTTCTTC. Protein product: CASSRSGTNYNEQFF.

CDR3 in amino acids: CASSQGFLNTEAFF. CDR3 coding DNA: TGTGCCAGCAGCCAAGGGTTTTTGAACACTGAAGCTTTCTTT. This chain connects TRBV3-1 (or the pseudogene TRBV3-2) to TRBJ1-1; unclear D gene. There are 14 residues in the CDR3. Germline V gene sequence: CDR1 LGHDT, CDR2 YNNKEL (reference sequence). V lost 1 base and J 0 bases, leaving 6 bases between the germline ends.

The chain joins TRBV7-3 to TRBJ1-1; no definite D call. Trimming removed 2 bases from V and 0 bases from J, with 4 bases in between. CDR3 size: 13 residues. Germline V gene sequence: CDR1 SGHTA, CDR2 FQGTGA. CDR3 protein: CASSLRMNTEAFF. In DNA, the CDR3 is TGTGCCAGCAGCTTACGGATGAACACTGAAGCTTTCTTT.

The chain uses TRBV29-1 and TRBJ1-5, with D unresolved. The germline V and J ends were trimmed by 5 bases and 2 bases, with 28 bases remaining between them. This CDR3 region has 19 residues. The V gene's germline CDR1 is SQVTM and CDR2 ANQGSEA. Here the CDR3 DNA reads TGCAGCGTTCTAAGAGAGATCCGGACGGTAAAGGTTGGCAATCAGCCCCAGCATTTT. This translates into CSVLREIRTVKVGNQPQHF. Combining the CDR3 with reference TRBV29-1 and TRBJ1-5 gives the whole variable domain SAVISQKPSRDICQRGTSLTIQCQVDSQVTMMFWYRQQPGQSLTLIATANQGSEATYESGFVIDKFPISRPNLTFSTLTVSNMSPEDSSIYLCSVLREIRTVKVGNQPQHFGDGTRLSIL.